These 24 T cell receptor beta chains came from one sample sequenced in a study of CD8 T cells in Susac syndrome. When the RNA was reverse transcribed, random hexamers were used with an input of 0.5 to 1 ug. TCRdb redid the calling of the immunoSEQ multiplex PCR reads with MiXCR, one entry per CDR3 protein. The sample lists approximately 210,000 distinct CDR3 sequences, approximately 94% occurring once. The source material was CD4+ T cells from PBMCs. These receptor sequences come from a human donor with Susac syndrome.

This clonotype was seen more than once but under ten times. This chain connects TRBV12-3 or TRBV12-4 to TRBJ1-4; D ambiguous. This CDR3 contains 14 residues. Trimming removed 3 bases from V and 2 bases from J, with 7 bases in between. CDR3 protein: CASSFRTTNEKLFF. CDR3 bases: TGTGCCAGCAGTTTCCGGACCACTAATGAAAAACTGTTTTTT.

The chain employs TRBV20-1 and TRBJ1-2; maybe TRBD1 (6 bases). CDR3 size: 12 residues. Germline lookup yields CDR1 DFQATT and CDR2 SNEGSKA (reference sequence). Trimming took 3 bases from V and 6 from J, leaving 11 bases between them. The CDR3 here is CSASRSGDGYTF. The CDR3 bases are TGCAGTGCTAGTCGGTCAGGGGATGGCTACACCTTC.

This clonotype was found a few times. The V gene is TRBV4-2, the J gene TRBJ2-5; D might be TRBD1 (6 bases). Germline CDR1 and CDR2: LGHNA and YNFKEQ. The V end lost 5 bases, the J end lost 5 bases, and 12 bases lay between the germline ends. The length of the CDR3 is 13 residues. CDR3 bases: TGTGCCAGCAGCACCCGGACAGCGGAGACCCAGTACTTC. Its translation: CASSTRTAETQYF.

The V and J genes are TRBV7-3 and TRBJ2-3; 8 bases align to TRBD2. V dropped 3 bases and J dropped 0; count of bases not matched to a gene: 5. CDR3 length equals 16 residues. Germline V CDR1 and CDR2: SGHTA, FQGTGA. The CDR3 bases are TGTGCCAGCAGCTTTCAAGGCGGGGGGAGCACAGATACGCAGTATTTT. It is translated as CASSFQGGGSTDTQYF.

The J gene is TRBJ2-7, the V gene TRBV5-1; a possible D gene is TRBD1 (5 bases). V dropped 4 bases and J dropped 1 base, with 12 bases sitting between them. In germline, CDR1 is SGHRS, CDR2 YFSETQ. The CDR3 loop spans 14 amino acids. The chain's CDR3 is CASSPAAGSYEQYF. CDR3 DNA sequence: TGCGCCAGCAGCCCAGCAGCAGGGTCCTACGAGCAGTACTTC.

V usage is TRBV6-2 or TRBV6-3 and J usage is TRBJ2-7; D is unclear. The length of the CDR3 is 11 residues. CDR1 MNHEY and CDR2 SVGEGT come from the germline V gene. The germline V and J ends were trimmed by 6 bases and 2 bases, with 5 bases remaining between them. The CDR3 loop reads CASSFAYEQYF. As DNA, the CDR3 is TGTGCCAGCAGCTTTGCCTACGAGCAGTACTTC.

V usage is TRBV30 and J usage is TRBJ1-2, with 8 bases aligning to TRBD1. There are 14 residues in the CDR3. Germline V gene lookup returns CDR1 GTSNPN and CDR2 SVGIG (reference sequence). Trimming took 4 bases from V and 7 from J; bases not matched to a gene: 11. The DNA of the CDR3 is TGTGCCTGGAAAAGGACAGGGCAGATTTTTGGCTACACCTTC. Protein product: CAWKRTGQIFGYTF.

V usage is TRBV5-5 and J usage is TRBJ2-5, with 10 bases lining up with TRBD1. V trimming: 3 bases; J trimming: 4 bases; junction bases outside the gene matches: 0. Germline CDR1 and CDR2: SGHKS and YYEKEE (reference sequence). The length of the CDR3 is 13 residues. The CDR3 loop reads CASSWTGGETQYF. In nucleotides, the CDR3 is TGTGCCAGCAGCTGGACAGGGGGAGAGACCCAGTACTTC.

The chain is built from TRBV30 and TRBJ1-6; D call uncertain. CDR1 is GTSNPN and CDR2 is SVGIG in the germline V gene (reference sequence). The CDR3 covers 12 residues. V was pared by 1 base and J by 10 bases, with 8 bases between. CDR3 sequence: CAWSDKLSPLHF. The CDR3 DNA follows: TGTGCCTGGAGTGACAAGTTATCACCCCTCCACTTT.

J is TRBJ2-5 and V is TRBV10-1, with a weak D call TRBD2 (5 bases). Trimming took off 6 bases at V and 0 bases at J, with 14 bases between the two ends. The CDR3 contains 15 residues. Germline V lookup: CDR1 WNHNN, CDR2 SYGVQD (reference sequence). The CDR3 sequence: CASSKERGYQETQYF. CDR3 bases: TGCGCCAGCAGCAAGGAGCGAGGGTACCAAGAGACCCAGTACTTC.

DNA of the CDR3: TGTGCCAGCAGTCCCAACAGGGGCGAGCAGTACTTC. As protein: CASSPNRGEQYF. The chain uses TRBV6-2 or TRBV6-3 and TRBJ2-7; 7 bases agree with TRBD1. The CDR3 runs 12 residues. The germline V gene encodes CDR1 MNHEY and CDR2 SVGEGT. Trimming removed 5 bases from V and 6 bases from J; junction bases left unmatched: 4.

The chain recombines TRBV20-1 with TRBJ1-5; D uncertain. Trimming removed 1 base from V and 9 bases from J, with 13 bases in between. The germline CDR1 and CDR2 sequences are DFQATT and SNEGSKA (reference sequence). CDR3 length equals 13 residues. This chain's CDR3 is CSARGPAVMPQHF. CDR3 bases: TGCAGTGCTAGAGGGCCCGCGGTGATGCCCCAGCATTTT.

This sequence joins TRBV20-1 and TRBJ1-2; D is ambiguous. The CDR3 totals 12 residues. Germline V lookup: CDR1 DFQATT, CDR2 SNEGSKA (reference sequence). Deletions cut 3 bases from V and 0 bases from J, with 5 bases between. DNA of the CDR3: TGCAGTGCTAGGCCGACTAACTATGGCTACACCTTC. Translation: CSARPTNYGYTF.

This chain uses TRBV25-1 with TRBJ2-2; D uncertain. The CDR3 covers 14 residues. Trimming took 4 bases from V and 1 from J, leaving 7 bases between them. The V gene's germline CDR1 is MGHDK and CDR2 SYGVNS. The CDR3 region has the DNA TGTGCCAGCAGTGGACATCTGAACACCGGGGAGCTGTTTTTT. It specifies CASSGHLNTGELFF.

The chain carries TRBV20-1 and TRBJ2-7, with 14 positions matching TRBD2. This CDR3 contains 16 residues. With V trimmed by 5 bases and J by 2 bases, 8 bases remained unmatched. The germline gives CDR1 DFQATT, CDR2 SNEGSKA (reference sequence). The CDR3 DNA reads as TGCAGTGCTTCCGGACTAGCGGGGGGCCCCGCCTACGAGCAGTACTTC. Translated, it gives CSASGLAGGPAYEQYF.

This clonotype appeared once. At one end, the junction sequence differs from germline, possibly due to a read error. The V and J genes are TRBV9 and TRBJ1-2; 9 positions match TRBD1. Looked up from germline, CDR1 is SGDLS and CDR2 is YYNGEE. The CDR3 covers 14 residues. The chain's CDR3 is CAGSGGQGPYGYTF. The CDR3 nucleotides are TGTGCCGGCAGCGGAGGACAGGGGCCTTATGGCTACACCTTC. The whole variable domain, remainder taken from reference TRBV9 and TRBJ1-2, is DSGVTQTPKHLITATGQRVTLRCSPRSGDLSVYWYQQSLDQGLQFLIQYYNGEERAKGNILERFSAQQFPDLHSELNLSSLELGDSALYFCAGSGGQGPYGYTFGSGTRLTVV.

CDR3 residues: CASSLSGGLLYEQYF. The CDR3, as DNA: TGTGCCAGCAGCTTGAGCGGGGGGTTGTTATACGAGCAGTACTTC. The gene calls are TRBV5-4 and TRBJ2-7; 9 bases map to TRBD2. Germline V gene sequence: CDR1 SGHNT, CDR2 YYREEE (reference sequence). The CDR3 covers 15 residues. V shed 1 base, J shed 4 bases, and the junction held 6 bases outside the gene matches.

The V and J genes are TRBV6-2 or TRBV6-3 and TRBJ1-5; 8 bases map to TRBD1. CDR3 length: 15 amino acids. Germline CDR1 reads MNHEY; CDR2 reads SVGEGT. V trimming: 6 bases; J trimming: 6 bases; junction bases outside the gene matches: 10. The CDR3 DNA reads as TGTGCCAGCAGCCCCCCAGGGGGCTCCGGTCAGCCCCAGCATTTT. This codes for CASSPPGGSGQPQHF.

The CDR3 protein is CATSRDPSGIEKLFF. For the CDR3, the DNA is TGTGCCACCAGCAGAGATCCTTCAGGGATTGAAAAACTGTTTTTT. The rearrangement uses TRBV15 and TRBJ1-4, with D possibly being TRBD1 (5 bases). Germline CDR1 LNHNV, CDR2 YYDKDF (reference sequence). This CDR3 spans 15 amino acids. Trimming removed 0 bases from V and 7 bases from J, with 12 bases in between.

CDR3 DNA sequence: TGTGCCAGCAGCCCGGGACTGGCGACCTCCTACGAGCAGTACTTC. Protein: CASSPGLATSYEQYF. The chain couples TRBV16 to TRBJ2-7; tentatively, D is TRBD2 (6 bases). CDR3 size: 15 residues. Trimming shortened V by 4 bases and J by 0 bases, and 13 bases separated the two germline ends. Germline CDR1 reads KGHSY; CDR2 reads FQNENV.

The rearrangement uses TRBV28 and TRBJ1-5, with unresolved D. The CDR3 length is 12 residues. Germline CDR1 is MDHEN and CDR2 is SYDVKM. Trimming left V 3 bases short and J 7 bases short, with 7 bases between. The CDR3 spells CASSFSGQPQHF. DNA of the CDR3: TGTGCCAGCAGTTTCTCCGGACAGCCCCAGCATTTT.

The chain recombines TRBV29-1 with TRBJ1-1; 9 positions match TRBD1. The germline gives CDR1 SQVTM, CDR2 ANQGSEA. This CDR3 spans 13 amino acids. With 7 bases clipped from V and 2 bases from J, the junction kept 5 bases outside the gene matches. The CDR3 DNA reads TGCAGCGGATCGACAGGGGGAAACACTGAAGCTTTCTTT. It encodes CSGSTGGNTEAFF. The variable domain in full, with the rest retrieved from reference TRBV29-1 and TRBJ1-1, is SAVISQKPSRDICQRGTSLTIQCQVDSQVTMMFWYRQQPGQSLTLIATANQGSEATYESGFVIDKFPISRPNLTFSTLTVSNMSPEDSSIYLCSGSTGGNTEAFFGQGTRLTVV.

The CDR3 DNA follows: TGTGCCAGCAGTCTGGGACCGACCGATCAGCCCCAGCATTTT. The encoded protein is CASSLGPTDQPQHF. The J gene is TRBJ1-5, the V gene TRBV25-1; possible D gene TRBD1, 5 bases. V was cut by 5 bases and J by 5 bases, with 13 bases left in between. The CDR3 is 14 amino acids. Germline loops: CDR1 MGHDK, CDR2 SYGVNS.

As for this clonotype: This CDR3 fails to terminate in the conserved phenylalanine or tryptophan, so it likely reflects a read error. The V call is TRBV15, the J call TRBJ2-7, with a tentative D call TRBD2 (6 bases). CDR3 length: 15 amino acids. Germline loops: CDR1 LNHNV, CDR2 YYDKDF (reference sequence). V lost 4 bases and J lost 5, with 18 bases in between. The CDR3 DNA is TGTGCCACCAGCACGCGGGGTGGAACTTGGGACGAGCAGTACTTG. As protein: CATSTRGGTWDEQYL.